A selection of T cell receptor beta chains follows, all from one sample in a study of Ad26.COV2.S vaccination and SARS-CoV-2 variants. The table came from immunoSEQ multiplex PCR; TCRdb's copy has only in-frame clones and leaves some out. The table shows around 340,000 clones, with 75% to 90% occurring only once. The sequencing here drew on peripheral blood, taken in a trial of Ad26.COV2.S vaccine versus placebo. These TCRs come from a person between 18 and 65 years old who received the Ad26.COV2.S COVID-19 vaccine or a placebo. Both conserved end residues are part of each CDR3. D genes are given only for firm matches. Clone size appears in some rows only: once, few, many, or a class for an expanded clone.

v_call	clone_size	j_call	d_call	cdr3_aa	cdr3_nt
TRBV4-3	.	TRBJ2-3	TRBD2	CASSQDQLAGVADTQYF	TGCGCCAGCAGCCAAGATCAACTAGCGGGGGTGGCAGATACGCAGTATTTT
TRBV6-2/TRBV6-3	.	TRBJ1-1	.	CASSYPASMNTEAFF	TGTGCCAGCAGTTACCCCGCTTCTATGAACACTGAAGCTTTCTTT
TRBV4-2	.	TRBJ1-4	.	CASSQGGRAEKLFF	TGTGCCAGCAGCCAAGGGGGCAGGGCTGAAAAACTGTTTTTT
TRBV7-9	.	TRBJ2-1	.	CASSPTVQALFSSYNEQFF	TGTGCCAGCAGCCCGACGGTTCAGGCACTCTTTAGCTCCTACAATGAGCAGTTCTTC
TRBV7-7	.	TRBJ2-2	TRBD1	CASSPRTGTSPGELFF	TGTGCTAGCAGCCCAAGGACAGGGACGTCGCCCGGGGAGCTGTTTTTT
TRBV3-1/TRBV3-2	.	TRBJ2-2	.	CASSQVRKGWDTGELFF	TGTGCCAGCAGCCAAGTTCGAAAAGGGTGGGACACCGGGGAGCTGTTTTTT
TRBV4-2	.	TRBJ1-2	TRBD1	CASSHRSTGDGYTF	TGTGCCAGCAGCCATAGGTCGACAGGGGACGGCTACACCTTC
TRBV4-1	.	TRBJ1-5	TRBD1	CASSQPTGGGSNQPQHF	TGCGCCAGCAGCCAACCCACAGGGGGTGGGAGCAATCAGCCCCAGCATTTT
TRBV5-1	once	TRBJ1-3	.	CASSLGSVGGNTIYF	TGCGCCAGCAGCTTGGGGTCGGTCGGTGGAAACACCATATATTTT
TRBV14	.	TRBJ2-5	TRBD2	CASSLGLAGQGETQYF	TGTGCCAGCAGCCTTGGACTAGCGGGGCAGGGAGAGACCCAGTACTTC
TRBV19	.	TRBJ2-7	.	CASSVRGLTYEQYF	TGTGCCAGTAGTGTCAGGGGTCTAACCTACGAGCAGTACTTC
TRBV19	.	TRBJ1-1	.	CASSIMEGMNTEAFF	TGTGCCAGTAGTATAATGGAGGGCATGAACACTGAAGCTTTCTTT
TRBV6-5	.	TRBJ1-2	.	CASNQGGVGYTF	TGTGCCAGCAACCAGGGTGGAGTTGGCTACACCTTC
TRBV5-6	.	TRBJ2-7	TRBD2	CASNWEREASFYEQYF	TGTGCCAGCAACTGGGAGCGGGAGGCTTCATTTTACGAGCAGTACTTC
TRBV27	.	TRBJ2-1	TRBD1	CASTPYEGQGIGVEQFF	TGTGCCAGCACCCCCTACGAGGGACAGGGTATCGGGGTTGAGCAGTTCTTC
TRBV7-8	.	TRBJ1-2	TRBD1	CASSSDRGYVNYGYTF	TGTGCCAGCAGCTCCGACAGGGGGTACGTTAACTATGGCTACACCTTC
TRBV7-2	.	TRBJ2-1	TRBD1	CASSLGDRVEQFF	TGTGCCAGCAGCTTAGGGGACAGGGTTGAGCAGTTCTTC
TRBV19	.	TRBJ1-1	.	CASSLFINTEAFF	TGTGCCAGTAGTCTTTTTATAAACACTGAAGCTTTCTTT
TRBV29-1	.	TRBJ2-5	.	CSVGARNLADQETQYF	TGCAGCGTTGGGGCTAGAAATTTGGCGGACCAAGAGACCCAGTACTTC
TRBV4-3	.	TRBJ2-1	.	CASSQEQSNEQFF	TGCGCCAGCAGCCAAGAGCAGAGCAATGAGCAGTTCTTC
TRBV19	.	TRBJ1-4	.	CASSIQVNEKLFF	TGTGCCAGTAGTATACAGGTTAATGAAAAACTGTTTTTT
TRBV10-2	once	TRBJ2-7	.	CASSEAYEQYF	TGCGCCAGCAGTGAGGCGTACGAGCAGTACTTC
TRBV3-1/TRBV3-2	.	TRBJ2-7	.	CASSQRPGTVKAGKTYEQYF	TGTGCCAGCAGCCAAAGACCCGGGACAGTTAAAGCGGGGAAAACCTACGAGCAGTACTTC
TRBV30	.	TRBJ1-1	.	CAWSRAATEAFF	TGTGCCTGGAGTCGGGCTGCCACTGAAGCTTTCTTT
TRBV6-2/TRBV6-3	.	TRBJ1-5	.	CASSSEDKGGSQPQHF	TGTGCCAGCAGTTCTGAGGACAAAGGGGGTAGTCAGCCCCAGCATTTT
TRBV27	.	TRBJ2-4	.	CASRGDGLAKNIQYF	TGTGCCAGCAGGGGGGACGGCCTAGCCAAAAACATTCAGTACTTC
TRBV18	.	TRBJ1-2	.	CASSPEGNYGYTF	TGTGCCAGCTCACCAGAGGGAAACTATGGCTACACCTTC
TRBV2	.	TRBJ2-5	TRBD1	CASSHLTGFETQYF	TGTGCCAGCAGCCACCTGACAGGGTTCGAGACCCAGTACTTC
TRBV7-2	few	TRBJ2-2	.	CASSLVWQNTGELFF	TGTGCCAGCAGCTTAGTGTGGCAGAACACCGGGGAGCTGTTTTTT
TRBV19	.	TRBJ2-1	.	CASGPQVGVEQFF	TGTGCCAGTGGTCCACAGGTGGGAGTTGAGCAGTTCTTC
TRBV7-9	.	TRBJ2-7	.	CASSLARSSVPYEQYF	TGTGCCAGCAGCTTAGCCCGGAGTAGCGTACCCTACGAGCAGTACTTC
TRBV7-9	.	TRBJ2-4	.	CASSLWTAFLTKNIQYF	TGTGCCAGCAGCTTATGGACCGCTTTTCTGACCAAAAACATTCAGTACTTC
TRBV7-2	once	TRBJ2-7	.	CASSPMMKDYEQYF	TGTGCCAGCAGCCCCATGATGAAGGACTACGAGCAGTACTTC